This T cell receptor (beta chain) was sequenced during a study of Ad26.COV2.S vaccination and SARS-CoV-2 variants. Study overall: Ad26.COV2.S shots went into the muscle once or twice, 56 days apart.

In regard to this clone: Its matching antigen is unknown.

Study-level points and caveats: Vaccinees reportedly had broad spike-specific CD8+ and CD4+ T cell responses.

The table came from immunoSEQ multiplex PCR; TCRdb's copy has only in-frame clones and leaves some out. The repertoire has about 350,000 clones, approximately 86% of them found once; the top ten carry roughly a tenth. The treatment is: around 19 received Ad26.COV2.S at low or high dose, single or two shots; roughly five received placebo; per-sample allocation not given. Vaccine and placebo recipients were sampled on day 63 after the first injection. An adult donor aged 18-55 years was enrolled in Boston. The receptor was isolated from a person between 18 and 65 years old who received the Ad26.COV2.S COVID-19 vaccine or a placebo. Sequenced material: peripheral blood, taken in a trial of Ad26.COV2.S vaccine versus placebo.

CDR3 coding DNA: TGCAGCGTTGAAGCTCCAGGGTCCGATGGCTACACCTTC. Translating gives CSVEAPGSDGYTF. The rearrangement joins TRBV29-1 to TRBJ1-2, with D possibly being TRBD1 (5 bases). This CDR3 contains 13 residues. Trimming removed 1 base from V and 6 bases from J, with 12 bases in between. Germline loops: CDR1 SQVTM, CDR2 ANQGSEA.